This T cell receptor (beta chain) was identified in a study of neoadjuvant anti-PD-1 for oral cavity cancer. PBMCs were not maintained or expanded in culture before analysis. The CDR3 sequence is 13 residues long. Trimming cost V 0 bases and J 7 bases, with 10 bases left between them. Per germline, CDR1 SGHRS and CDR2 YFSETQ. Measured with immunoSEQ multiplex PCR; TCRdb has only the in-frame clones, and not every one. This sample yields 10,000 to 15,000 clones, of which over 50% are seen a single time; approximately 2.4% belongs to the top ten. The chain has TRBV5-1 and TRBJ1-2, with TRBD1 as a possible D gene (5 bases). The sequence derives from a person aged 40 to 85 with oral cavity squamous cell carcinoma. Specimen: PBMCs, collected before nivolumab (anti-PD-1) treatment. The CDR3: CASSLEGDGGYTF. CDR3 DNA: TGCGCCAGCAGCTTGGAAGGGGACGGTGGCTACACCTTC.